This T cell receptor (beta chain) stems from a study of response to subunit inactivated influenza vaccine. MiXCR was run by TCRdb on the RT-PCR reads, yielding one entry per CDR3 protein. The sample carries approximately 700,000 distinct CDR3 sequences, about 15% recorded once. Concerning this clonotype itself: Its target is not known.

Regarding the study as a whole: Authors suggested seasonal influenza vaccinations each recruit few new T cells.

The specimen comprised PBMCs from blood, sampled roughly 2 weeks before vaccination. The sequence was obtained from a man over 45 who received an inactivated influenza vaccine.

The CDR3 DNA is TGTGCCTGGAGTGTATTTGGGGCTACGCAGTATTTT. This sequence encodes CAWSVFGATQYF. The V gene is TRBV30, the J gene TRBJ2-3, with D possibly being TRBD1 (5 bases). Germline V gives CDR1 GTSNPN, CDR2 SVGIG (reference sequence). This CDR3 is 12 amino acids long. The V gene lost 0 bases and the J gene lost 8 bases, with 9 bases spanning the gap.